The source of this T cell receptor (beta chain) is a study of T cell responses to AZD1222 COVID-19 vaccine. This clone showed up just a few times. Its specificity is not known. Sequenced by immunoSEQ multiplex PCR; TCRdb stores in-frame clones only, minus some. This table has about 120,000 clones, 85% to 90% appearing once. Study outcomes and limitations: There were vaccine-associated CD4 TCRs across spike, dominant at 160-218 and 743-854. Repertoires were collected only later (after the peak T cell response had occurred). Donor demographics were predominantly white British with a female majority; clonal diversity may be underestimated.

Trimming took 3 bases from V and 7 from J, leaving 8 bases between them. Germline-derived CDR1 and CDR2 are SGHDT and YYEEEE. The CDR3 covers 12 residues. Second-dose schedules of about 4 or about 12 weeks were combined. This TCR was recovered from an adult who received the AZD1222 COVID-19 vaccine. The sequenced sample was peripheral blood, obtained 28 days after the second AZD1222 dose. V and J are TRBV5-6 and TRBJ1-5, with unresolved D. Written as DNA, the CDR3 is TGTGCCAGCAGCTCTTTCGGACAGCCCCAGCATTTT. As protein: CASSSFGQPQHF.